A selection of T cell receptor beta chains follows, all from one sample in a study of cytomegalovirus exposure and HLA in healthy donors. Repertoires were generated with immunoSEQ multiplex PCR, while TCRdb's copy carries only in-frame clones and drops some. The sample consists of 150,000 or so clones, roughly 80% of them appearing once. Sequencing used PBMCs. Receptors originate from a man aged 18-30 years in good health and CMV-seropositive. Both conserved end residues are part of each CDR3. The D gene is left open where the match is weak. Size tells how often a clone was seen (once, few, many) or the class of an expanded clone, and some rows leave it out.

CDR3nt	CDR3aa	d_gene	j_gene	v_gene	abundance
TGTGCCAGCAGGAGGGACAGAAACACTGAAGCTTTCTTT	CASRRDRNTEAFF	TRBD1	TRBJ1-1	TRBV2	.
TGTGCCAGCTCACCACCGAGTAGCGGGATATGGGTTGAACCCCCTCATTACGAGCAGTACTTC	CASSPPSSGIWVEPPHYEQYF	TRBD2	TRBJ2-7	TRBV18	.
TGTGCCAGCAGCCCGAGACAGGGAGCACGCGGCTACACCTTC	CASSPRQGARGYTF	TRBD1	TRBJ1-2	TRBV7-3	.
TGTGCCAGCAGCTTAGCGCCTAGCGGGATAAACAATGAGCAGTTCTTC	CASSLAPSGINNEQFF	TRBD2	TRBJ2-1	TRBV7-8	.
TGTGCCAGCAGCTTCACCGGGACAGGGGATTACGAGCAGTACTTC	CASSFTGTGDYEQYF	TRBD1	TRBJ2-7	TRBV7-2	.
TGTGCCAGCAGCCGAAGGACTAACTACGAGCAGTACTTC	CASSRRTNYEQYF	.	TRBJ2-7	TRBV14	.
TGTGCCAGCAGTTCGACAGGGTCTGGAGGGTTGGCAAGTGAAGCTTTCTTT	CASSSTGSGGLASEAFF	TRBD1	TRBJ1-1	TRBV28	few
TGTGCCAGCTCACCCCGGACAGGGGAACAAGATACGCAGTATTTT	CASSPRTGEQDTQYF	TRBD1	TRBJ2-3	TRBV18	.
TGTGCCAGCAGCTTGGGAGAACAAGAGACCCAGTACTTC	CASSLGEQETQYF	.	TRBJ2-5	TRBV7-8	.
TGTGCCAGCCGCTTTTTGACTAGCGGGAGGATCTCCTACGAGCAGTACTTC	CASRFLTSGRISYEQYF	TRBD2	TRBJ2-7	TRBV5-6	few
TGTGCCAGCAGGGGAATGGGACTAGCGGGGGGAACCTACGAGCAGTACTTC	CASRGMGLAGGTYEQYF	TRBD2	TRBJ2-7	TRBV28	.
TGTGCCAGTAATGACTGGGGCAATCAGCCCCAGCATTTT	CASNDWGNQPQHF	.	TRBJ1-5	TRBV19	.
TGTGCCAGCACCCCACTAGCGGGAGAAAGGTACAATGAGCAGTTCTTC	CASTPLAGERYNEQFF	TRBD2	TRBJ2-1	TRBV28	.
TGTGCCAGCAGCGTCTCCGGGACTCCGTCGGACGAGCAGTACTTC	CASSVSGTPSDEQYF	.	TRBJ2-7	TRBV9	.
TGTGCCAGCAGCGTAGAGGGTAGCTCCTACAATGAGCAGTTCTTC	CASSVEGSSYNEQFF	.	TRBJ2-1	TRBV2	.
TGTGCCAGCAGCTTCGGTACAGATACGCAGTATTTT	CASSFGTDTQYF	.	TRBJ2-3	TRBV7-9	.
TGTGCCAGCAGCCGTTCTTCGGGGGGAGCCGAGCAGTACTTC	CASSRSSGGAEQYF	TRBD2	TRBJ2-7	TRBV13	.
TGTGCCAGCAGCTTCGGTGGGGCTAGCGGGACGTACAATGAGCAGTTCTTC	CASSFGGASGTYNEQFF	TRBD2	TRBJ2-1	TRBV7-3	.
TGTGCCACCGCAGATAGCAATCAGCCCCAGCATTTT	CATADSNQPQHF	.	TRBJ1-5	TRBV19	once
TGTGCCAGCAGTTCCCCGGGACAGTTGTCCTACGAGCAGTACTTC	CASSSPGQLSYEQYF	TRBD1	TRBJ2-7	TRBV28	.
TGTGCCAGCAGCGTAGGACTAGCGGGAGTCGAGCAGTACTTC	CASSVGLAGVEQYF	TRBD2	TRBJ2-7	TRBV2	.
TGTGCCTGGAGTTCGCTAGCTATACCACCGTACGAGCAGTACTTC	CAWSSLAIPPYEQYF	.	TRBJ2-7	TRBV30	.
TGTGCCAGCAGCTCCGACAGGGTGGGCATTCAGTACTTC	CASSSDRVGIQYF	TRBD1	TRBJ2-4	TRBV7-9	.
TGTGCCAGCTCAAGATACCGGGACAGTAACACCGGGGAGCTGTTTTTT	CASSRYRDSNTGELFF	TRBD1	TRBJ2-2	TRBV18	.
TGTGCCAGCACCCCACTAGAAGGGAACAATGAGCAGTTCTTC	CASTPLEGNNEQFF	.	TRBJ2-1	TRBV7-9	.
TGTGCCATCAGTGAGCTGAGGGAGGTGAACACTGAAGCTTTCTTT	CAISELREVNTEAFF	.	TRBJ1-1	TRBV10-3	.
TGTGCCAGCTCCCGAGGCTCGAACACCGGGGAGCTGTTTTTT	CASSRGSNTGELFF	.	TRBJ2-2	TRBV18	once
TGTGCCAGCGCAGAGACAGGGGGCAATGAGCAGTTCTTC	CASAETGGNEQFF	TRBD1	TRBJ2-1	TRBV25-1	once
TGTGCCAGCAGTTCCGGGATTAGAAATCAGCCCCAGCATTTT	CASSSGIRNQPQHF	.	TRBJ1-5	TRBV6-5	few
TGTGCCACCAGCAGAGATCTAACTAGTGGGGAGACCCAGTACTTC	CATSRDLTSGETQYF	.	TRBJ2-5	TRBV15	.
TGTGCCAGCAGGGGGGGACGAAAATCAGCCCAGCATTTT	CASRGGRKSAQHF	.	TRBJ1-5	TRBV21-1	.
TGTGCCAGCAGCGTAGACACGGGGATTTACAATGAGCAGTTCTTC	CASSVDTGIYNEQFF	.	TRBJ2-1	TRBV9	.
TGTGCCAGTAGTTCGGGACTTGAGCAGTTCTTC	CASSSGLEQFF	.	TRBJ2-1	TRBV19	.
TGCGCCAGCAGGGCTGGCACAGGGCCAGAGACCCAGTACTTC	CASRAGTGPETQYF	.	TRBJ2-5	TRBV5-1	few
TGTGCCAGCAGCTCAGGACAGGGGTTTTGGAGGCAGTACTTC	CASSSGQGFWRQYF	TRBD1	TRBJ2-7	TRBV5-6	.
TGTGCCAGCAGTAGGACAGGGAGCAATCAGCCCCAGCATTTT	CASSRTGSNQPQHF	TRBD1	TRBJ1-5	TRBV27	once
TGTGCCAGCAGTACAGGAAACCAGCCCCAGCATTTT	CASSTGNQPQHF	.	TRBJ1-5	TRBV6-5	few
TGTGCCAGCAGCCACAGGGAGGGAGAAAAACTGTTTTTT	CASSHREGEKLFF	.	TRBJ1-4	TRBV11-2	.
TGTGCCAGCAGCTTAGACAGGGTCACAGATACGCAGTATTTT	CASSLDRVTDTQYF	.	TRBJ2-3	TRBV11-1	.
TGCAGCGTGGCAGTCAGCAAAAACATTCAGTACTTC	CSVAVSKNIQYF	.	TRBJ2-4	TRBV29-1	.
TGTGCCAGCAGTGAATCCCGGACAGGGTGGTTGTCACCCCTCCACTTT	CASSESRTGWLSPLHF	TRBD1	TRBJ1-6	TRBV25-1	.
TGTGCCAGCAGTCAGGGGGGGACAGGTTGGGAAAAACTGTTTTTT	CASSQGGTGWEKLFF	TRBD1	TRBJ1-4	TRBV2	few
TGTGCCAGCAGGGCCGACAGTCAGGCTGGGATAGCTTTCTTT	CASRADSQAGIAFF	.	TRBJ1-1	TRBV2	.
TGTGCCAGCTCCTCCAGAAGAGGTTCGAGGACCTACGAGCAGTACTTC	CASSSRRGSRTYEQYF	.	TRBJ2-7	TRBV7-2	.
TGTGCCAGCAGCCGCATAGAGACTGCAGGGTGGGGCTACACCTTC	CASSRIETAGWGYTF	.	TRBJ1-2	TRBV6-5	.